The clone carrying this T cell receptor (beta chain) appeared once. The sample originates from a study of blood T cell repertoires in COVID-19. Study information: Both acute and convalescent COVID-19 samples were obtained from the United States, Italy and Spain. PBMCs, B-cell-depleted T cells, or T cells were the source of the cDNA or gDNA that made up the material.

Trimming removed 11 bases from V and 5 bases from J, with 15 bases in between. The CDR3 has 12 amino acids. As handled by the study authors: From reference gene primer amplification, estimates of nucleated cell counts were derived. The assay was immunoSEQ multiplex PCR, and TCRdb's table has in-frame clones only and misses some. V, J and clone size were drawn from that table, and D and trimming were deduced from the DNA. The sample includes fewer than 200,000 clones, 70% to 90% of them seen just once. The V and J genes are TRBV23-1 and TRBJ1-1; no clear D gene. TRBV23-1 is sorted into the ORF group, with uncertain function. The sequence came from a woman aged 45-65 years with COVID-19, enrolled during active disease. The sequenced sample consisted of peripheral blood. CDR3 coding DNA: TGCGCCGGGGAAAAGAGAGGGACTGAAGCTTTCTTT. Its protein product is CAGEKRGTEAFF.